These 30 T cell receptor beta chains came from one sample sequenced in a study of blood T cell repertoires in COVID-19. This table comes from immunoSEQ multiplex PCR, and its TCRdb copy is limited to in-frame clones, with some not included. The sample lists around 130,000 clones, over 75% occurring once. Sequencing used peripheral blood. These receptors were collected from a woman aged 55-70 years with acute or convalescent COVID-19.

The chain links TRBV9 to TRBJ2-5; 9 nucleotides match TRBD2. Losses at the gene ends were 2 bases for V and 1 base for J; bases not matched to a gene: 0. This CDR3 has 14 residues. CDR1 and CDR2 from the germline V gene are SGDLS and YYNGEE. The CDR3, as DNA: TGTGCCAGCAGCGTGCGGGAGGGCCAAGAGACCCAGTACTTC. This encodes CASSVREGQETQYF.

As for this clone: The junction does not match germline at one end; this may be a read error. This chain joins TRBV3-1 (or the pseudogene TRBV3-2) and TRBJ2-1, with 8 positions matching TRBD2. Germline V gene lookup returns CDR1 LGHDT and CDR2 YNNKEL (reference sequence). The CDR3 is made up of 16 amino acids. CDR3 in DNA: TGTGCCAGCAGCCAAGCGGGAGGGCTCCCCGTGCAAGGGTTTATCTTC. It specifies CASSQAGGLPVQGFIF.

The gene calls are TRBV19 and TRBJ1-4, with D possibly TRBD1 on 5 matching bases. V lost 4 bases and J lost 3, with 9 bases in between. CDR1 is LNHDA and CDR2 is SQIVND in the germline V gene (reference sequence). The CDR3 has 14 amino acids. In nucleotides, the CDR3 is TGTGCCAGTAGTACGGGACTGCCTAATGAAAAACTGTTTTTT. Translating it yields CASSTGLPNEKLFF.

The chain employs TRBV19 and TRBJ1-1; D is unresolved. In germline, CDR1 is LNHDA, CDR2 SQIVND (reference sequence). The CDR3 is 13 amino acids. V was clipped by 3 bases and J by 3 bases, with 8 bases between them. DNA of the CDR3: TGTGCCAGTAGTATCGTGGGAGACACTGAAGCTTTCTTT. Its translation: CASSIVGDTEAFF.

CDR3 loop: CASSLVASASNTGELFF. The CDR3, as DNA: TGTGCCAGCAGCTTAGTAGCCAGCGCCTCGAACACCGGGGAGCTGTTTTTT. V gene TRBV7-8 combines with J gene TRBJ2-2; no firm D call. Trimming left V 1 base short and J 0 bases short, with 12 bases between. Per the germline V gene, CDR1 is SGHVS and CDR2 is FQNEAQ. This CDR3 spans 17 amino acids.

This chain uses TRBV7-6 with TRBJ1-2; tentatively, D is TRBD1 (6 bases). The V gene lost 5 bases and the J gene lost 0 bases, with 10 bases spanning the gap. Germline lookup yields CDR1 SGHVS and CDR2 FNYEAQ. The CDR3 consists of 14 residues. CDR3 amino acids: CASSRDTANYGYTF. The CDR3 DNA reads as TGTGCCAGCAGCAGGGACACAGCTAACTATGGCTACACCTTC.

The V gene is TRBV28, the J gene TRBJ2-3; TRBD2 matches at 9 bases. Trimming removed 5 bases from V and 11 bases from J; junction bases left unmatched: 5. The length of the CDR3 is 12 residues. Germline CDR1 and CDR2: MDHEN and SYDVKM. In nucleotides, the CDR3 is TGTGCCAGCAGTCCTAGCGGGAAGGTGCAGTATTTT. Translated, it gives CASSPSGKVQYF.

The rearrangement joins TRBV29-1 to TRBJ2-2; 7 nucleotides match TRBD2. Looked up from germline, CDR1 is SQVTM and CDR2 is ANQGSEA. CDR3 size: 17 residues. The V and J ends lost 4 bases and 5 bases, in that order; junction bases with no gene match: 16. CDR3 protein: CSVGAPGRVGGTGELFF. CDR3 sequence (DNA): TGCAGCGTTGGTGCCCCGGGGAGGGTTGGGGGGACCGGGGAGCTGTTTTTT.

The V and J genes are TRBV27 and TRBJ2-1, with a possible D match to TRBD1 (5 bases). Germline CDR1 and CDR2: MNHEY and SMNVEV (reference sequence). The CDR3 consists of 16 residues. V dropped 3 bases and J dropped 0 bases, with 12 bases sitting between them. The CDR3 loop is CASSFQGGSSYNEQFF. The CDR3 coding sequence is TGTGCCAGCAGTTTTCAGGGCGGAAGCTCCTACAATGAGCAGTTCTTC.

This rearrangement joins TRBV7-2 to TRBJ2-1; 7 bases map to TRBD2. In germline, CDR1 is SGHTA, CDR2 FQGNSA. After removal of 1 base from V and 4 bases from J, the junction contained 4 bases not matched to a gene. The CDR3 totals 15 residues. Here the CDR3 DNA reads TGTGCCAGCAGCTTAGGAGCTAGCGGTTACAATGAGCAGTTCTTC. It translates to CASSLGASGYNEQFF.

The genes are TRBV6-5 and TRBJ1-1; D remains ambiguous. The V gene lost 0 bases and the J gene lost 4 bases, with 9 bases spanning the gap. Germline-derived CDR1 and CDR2 are MNHEY and SVGAGI. This CDR3 has 14 amino acids. The CDR3 region has the DNA TGTGCCAGCAGTTACTCGATCGGGATCACTGAAGCTTTCTTT. Translated, it gives CASSYSIGITEAFF.

The chain couples TRBV9 to TRBJ1-1; D is possibly TRBD1 (5 bases). CDR3 length equals 14 residues. Trimming stripped 0 bases from V and 3 bases from J, with 9 bases between. Germline values: CDR1 SGDLS, CDR2 YYNGEE. In DNA, the CDR3 is TGTGCCAGCAGCGTAGCTCCGACAGACACTGAAGCTTTCTTT. Amino acid sequence: CASSVAPTDTEAFF.

The chain recombines TRBV30 with TRBJ2-7, with 8 bases identical to TRBD2. Germline values: CDR1 GTSNPN, CDR2 SVGIG (reference sequence). The CDR3 covers 15 residues. J lost 7 bases, V lost 4 bases, and 15 bases had no gene match. CDR3 loop: CAWNPRGGVPGEQYF. CDR3 DNA sequence: TGTGCCTGGAATCCCCGGGGGGGTGTACCCGGAGAGCAGTACTTC.

The CDR3 spells CASRLDRANTGELFF. DNA for the CDR3: TGTGCCAGCAGGTTGGACAGGGCGAACACCGGGGAGCTGTTTTTT. This rearrangement joins TRBV2 to TRBJ2-2, with TRBD1 identical over 8 bases. Trimming cost V 6 bases and J 0 bases; bases outside gene matches: 3. The germline CDR1 and CDR2 sequences are SNHLY and FYNNEI. This CDR3 is built from 15 residues.

Only a few counts were recorded for this clone. CDR3 DNA: TGTGCCAGCAGCGCCGGACTAGCAGAGCAGTTCTTC. It is translated as CASSAGLAEQFF. J is TRBJ2-1 and V is TRBV7-9, with 8 positions matching TRBD2. Trimming at V came to 5 bases and at J to 10 bases, leaving 4 bases not matched to a gene. The CDR3 extends over 12 amino acids. The germline V gene encodes CDR1 SEHNR and CDR2 FQNEAQ (reference sequence). Filled out from reference TRBV7-9 and TRBJ2-1, the complete variable domain reads DTGVSQNPRHKITKRGQNVTFRCDPISEHNRLYWYRQTLGQGPEFLTYFQNEAQLEKSRLLSDRFSAERPKGSFSTLEIQRTEQGDSAMYLCASSAGLAEQFFGPGTRLTVL.

The J gene is TRBJ2-1, the V gene TRBV11-1; D possibly corresponds to TRBD2 (5 bases). The CDR3 runs 16 residues. The V end lost 3 bases, the J end lost 5 bases, and 17 bases lay between the germline ends. Germline CDR1 reads SGHAT; CDR2 reads FQDESV (reference sequence). Here the CDR3 reads CASSFNEDSIDNEQFF. CDR3 in DNA: TGTGCCAGCAGCTTTAATGAGGACTCCATCGACAATGAGCAGTTCTTC.

This chain connects TRBV6-5 to TRBJ1-4, with D possibly matching TRBD1 (5 bases). The V end was cut by 1 base, the J end by 5 bases, with 8 bases between. CDR1 MNHEY and CDR2 SVGAGI come from the germline V gene. This CDR3 spans 14 amino acids. The CDR3, as DNA: TGTGCCAGCAGTTACTGGCGGGGGAATGAAAAACTGTTTTTT. This sequence encodes CASSYWRGNEKLFF.

The chain recombines TRBV12-3 or TRBV12-4 with TRBJ2-7; possibly TRBD1 for D (8 bases). V was cut by 7 bases and J by 4 bases, with 14 bases left in between. This CDR3 spans 13 amino acids. The CDR3, as DNA: TGTGCCAGCACGTACAGGGGGGGGTACGAGCAGTACTTC. Protein: CASTYRGGYEQYF.

This chain joins TRBV28 and TRBJ1-2, with D possibly TRBD1 on 5 matching bases. This CDR3 has 13 amino acids. Germline-derived CDR1 and CDR2 are MDHEN and SYDVKM. The ends were cut back, 1 base at V and 8 bases at J, with 11 bases in the middle. The CDR3 DNA is TGTGCCAGCAGTTTATCAGGGTCCGCCGGCTACACCTTC. This gives the protein CASSLSGSAGYTF.

The J gene is TRBJ1-1, the V gene TRBV19; tentative D call: TRBD1 (5 bases). From germline, CDR1 is LNHDA and CDR2 SQIVND (reference sequence). V was pared by 1 base and J by 4 bases, with 10 bases between. This CDR3 is built from 14 residues. For the CDR3, the DNA is TGTGCCAGTAGTATAGTCAGGGAGGCCACTGAAGCTTTCTTT. This encodes CASSIVREATEAFF.

The chain employs TRBV18 and TRBJ1-6, with no clear D. Germline-derived CDR1 and CDR2 are KGHSH and LQKENI. Trimming cost V 3 bases and J 9 bases, with 15 bases left between them. CDR3 length equals 15 residues. The CDR3 region has the DNA TGTGCCAGCTCACCTCTTAGAAGGGAGGTTTCACCCCTCCACTTT. Its translation is CASSPLRREVSPLHF.

The chain combines TRBV3-1 (or the pseudogene TRBV3-2) with TRBJ1-1; 7 positions agree with TRBD1. Germline V gene lookup returns CDR1 LGHDT and CDR2 YNNKEL (reference sequence). The CDR3 extends over 16 amino acids. V lost 4 bases, J lost 3 bases, and 11 bases stayed unmatched. CDR3 protein: CASSLRTGAGDTEAFF. CDR3 DNA: TGTGCCAGCAGCCTTCGAACAGGGGCAGGGGACACTGAAGCTTTCTTT.

The chain combines TRBV6-1 with TRBJ1-2; 7 bases fit TRBD1. V trimming: 1 base; J trimming: 6 bases; junction bases outside the gene matches: 5. Germline loops: CDR1 MNHNS, CDR2 SASEGT. The CDR3 length is 14 residues. CDR3 in DNA: TGTGCCAGCAGTGAAGTGGGCAGGGGGGATGGCTACACCTTC. Protein product: CASSEVGRGDGYTF.

The V and J genes are TRBV20-1 and TRBJ2-1, with D possibly matching TRBD1 (6 bases). V dropped 3 bases and J dropped 6 bases, with 18 bases sitting between them. In germline, CDR1 is DFQATT, CDR2 SNEGSKA (reference sequence). This CDR3 region has 15 residues. CDR3 coding DNA: TGCAGTGCTAGTAGTAGGCAGGGGAAGAGCAATGAGCAGTTCTTC. This codes for CSASSRQGKSNEQFF.

The chain combines TRBV11-2 with TRBJ2-5, with D maybe TRBD2 (6 bases). Per the germline V gene, CDR1 is SGHAT and CDR2 is FQNNGV. The CDR3 runs to 13 residues. The V end was cut by 7 bases, the J end by 2 bases, with 11 bases between. The CDR3 region has the DNA TGTGCCAGCACCGGGACTTTTCAAGAGACCCAGTACTTC. Encoded protein: CASTGTFQETQYF. The full variable domain, rest sourced from reference TRBV11-2 and TRBJ2-5, is EAGVAQSPRYKIIEKRQSVAFWCNPISGHATLYWYQQILGQGPKLLIQFQNNGVVDDSQLPKDRFSAERLKGVDSTLKIQPAKLEDSAVYLCASTGTFQETQYFGPGTRLLVL.

This rearrangement joins TRBV5-6 to TRBJ2-3, with 11 bases that match TRBD2. Germline V gene data show CDR1 as SGHDT and CDR2 as YYEEEE. V gave up 5 bases and J gave up 2 bases; unmatched junction bases: 4. This CDR3 contains 15 residues. The CDR3 DNA sequence: TGTGCCAGCAGGAGTAGCGGGAGGGTCACAGATACGCAGTATTTT. Amino acid sequence: CASRSSGRVTDTQYF.

Regarding this clone: Mismatch with germline at one junction end may stem from a read error. The CDR3 bases are TGTGCCAGCAGCCCCCCAGATCAACCCCAGCATTTT. This sequence encodes CASSPPDQPQHF. The chain combines TRBV6-6 with TRBJ1-5; unclear D gene. Germline CDR1 is MNHNY and CDR2 is SVGAGI (reference sequence). The CDR3 contains 12 residues.

The V and J genes are TRBV15 and TRBJ2-6, with no clear D. The CDR3 consists of 19 residues. Per the germline V gene, CDR1 is LNHNV and CDR2 is YYDKDF (reference sequence). The germline V and J ends were trimmed by 2 bases and 0 bases, with 17 bases remaining between them. CDR3 DNA sequence: TGTGCCACCAGCAGACCCGGGTCGGAGTTTAGCTCTGGGGCCAACGTCCTGACTTTC. Translated, it gives CATSRPGSEFSSGANVLTF.

The chain uses TRBV2 and TRBJ1-5, with 9 bases aligning to TRBD1. Germline CDR1 SNHLY, CDR2 FYNNEI. The CDR3 totals 16 residues. With 5 bases clipped from V and 6 bases from J, the junction kept 11 bases outside the gene matches. The CDR3 DNA is TGTGCCAGCAGTCCCAAAACAGGGGGCAGGGGTCAGCCCCAGCATTTT. This codes for CASSPKTGGRGQPQHF.

V and J are TRBV19 and TRBJ2-2; TRBD2 might be the D (6 bases). V was pared by 3 bases and J by 7 bases, with 12 bases between. This CDR3 spans 14 amino acids. The V gene's germline CDR1 is LNHDA and CDR2 SQIVND (reference sequence). CDR3 coding DNA: TGTGCCAGTAGTATCGGCGGGACCGTCGGGGAGCTGTTTTTT. This sequence encodes CASSIGGTVGELFF.